This record looks at one TCR beta chain sequence and its context. Its antigen remains unidentified. J gave up 1 base and V 5 bases, and 11 bases lay outside the gene matches. There are 16 residues in the CDR3. CDR1 and CDR2 (germline): SGHTA, FQGNSA. Library construction for TCR beta used iRepertoire HTBI primers and Arm-PCR of CDR3 regions. Each CDR3 protein is one row after TCRdb ran MiXCR on the multiplex PCR reads. The repertoire includes 500,000 to 700,000 distinct CDR3 sequences, 16% of them detected once, and 18% sits in the top ten. Time point given: newly diagnosed GD, antithyroid drugs for less than 3 months. Generation of the TCR library employed RNA extracted from PBMCs. The record originates from a study of regulatory T cells in long-lasting Graves disease. General study points: Persistent Graves' disease cases displayed lower TCR diversity than newly diagnosed ones. Persistent cases favored TRBV28, TRBJ1-2 and TRBJ2-5. Relative to new patients (approximately 1,000), persistent patients exhibited greater sharing of public clonotypes (2,741).

These data also featured in a second study, about T cells in Graves' hyperthyroidism and ophthalmopathy. That investigation notes: The study enrolled patients aged 18 to 65 with newly diagnosed hyperthyroidism of under 2 months' duration.

V gene TRBV7-2 combines with J gene TRBJ2-7; 7 bases map to TRBD2. This specimen consisted of peripheral blood mononuclear cells (PBMCs), obtained at new diagnosis, from a patient treated with antithyroid drugs. This receptor was identified in a woman aged 25 to 45 with Graves disease. This chain's CDR3 is CASSQPTGGLSYEQYF. CDR3 in DNA: TGTGCCAGCAGCCAACCGACGGGGGGTTTGTCCTACGAGCAGTACTTC.